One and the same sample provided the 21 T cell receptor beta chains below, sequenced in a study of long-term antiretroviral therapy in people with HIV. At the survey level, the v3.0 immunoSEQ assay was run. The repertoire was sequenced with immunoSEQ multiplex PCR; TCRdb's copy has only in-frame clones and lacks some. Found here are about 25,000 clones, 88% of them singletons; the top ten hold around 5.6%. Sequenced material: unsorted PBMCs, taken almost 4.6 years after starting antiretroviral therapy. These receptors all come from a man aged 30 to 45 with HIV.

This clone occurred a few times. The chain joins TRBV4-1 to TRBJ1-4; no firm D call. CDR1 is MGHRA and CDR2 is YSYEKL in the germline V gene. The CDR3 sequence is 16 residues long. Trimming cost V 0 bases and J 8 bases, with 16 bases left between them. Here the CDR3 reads CASSQEQANGGEKLFF. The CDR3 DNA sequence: TGCGCCAGCAGCCAAGAGCAAGCAAATGGAGGCGAAAAACTGTTTTTT.

The CDR3 nucleotides are TGTGCCAGTAGCGGGTGGTTACAGGCCGTGGAAGCTTTCTTT. This sequence encodes CASSGWLQAVEAFF. J is TRBJ1-1 and V is TRBV19; D may be TRBD1 (5 bases). V was trimmed by 6 bases and J by 8 bases, leaving 19 bases between them. The CDR3 contains 14 residues. Germline lookup yields CDR1 LNHDA and CDR2 SQIVND (reference sequence).

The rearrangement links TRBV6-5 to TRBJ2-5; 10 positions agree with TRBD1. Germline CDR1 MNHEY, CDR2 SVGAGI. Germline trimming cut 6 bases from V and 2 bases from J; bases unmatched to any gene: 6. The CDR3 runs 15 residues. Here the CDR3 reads CASSLTGGGQETQYF. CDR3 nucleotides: TGTGCCAGCAGCCTGACAGGGGGCGGGCAAGAGACCCAGTACTTC.

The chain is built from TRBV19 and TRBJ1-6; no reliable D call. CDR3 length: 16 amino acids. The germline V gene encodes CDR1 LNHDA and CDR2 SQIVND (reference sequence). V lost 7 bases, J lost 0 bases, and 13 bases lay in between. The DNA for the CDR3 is TGTGCCAGTAAGGGCAGGAAGGACTCCTATAATTCACCCCTCCACTTT. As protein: CASKGRKDSYNSPLHF.

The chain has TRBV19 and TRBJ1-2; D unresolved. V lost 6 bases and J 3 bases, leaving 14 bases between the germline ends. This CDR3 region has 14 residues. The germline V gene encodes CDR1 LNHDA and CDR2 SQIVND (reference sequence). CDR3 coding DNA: TGTGCCAGTAGGACGGACGGAGGACACTATGGCTACACCTTC. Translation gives CASRTDGGHYGYTF.

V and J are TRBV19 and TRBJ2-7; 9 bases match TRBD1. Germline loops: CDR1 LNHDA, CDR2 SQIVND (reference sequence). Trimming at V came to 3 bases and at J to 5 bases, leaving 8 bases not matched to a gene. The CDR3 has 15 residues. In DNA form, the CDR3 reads TGTGCCAGTAGTATTGGGTCAGGACAGGGGAACGAGCAGTACTTC. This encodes CASSIGSGQGNEQYF.

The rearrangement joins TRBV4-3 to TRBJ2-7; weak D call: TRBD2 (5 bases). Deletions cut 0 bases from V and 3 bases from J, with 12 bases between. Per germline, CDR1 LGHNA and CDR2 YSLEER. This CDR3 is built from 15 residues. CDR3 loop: CASSQDRDLSYEQYF. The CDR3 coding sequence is TGCGCCAGCAGCCAAGACCGGGATTTAAGCTACGAGCAGTACTTC.

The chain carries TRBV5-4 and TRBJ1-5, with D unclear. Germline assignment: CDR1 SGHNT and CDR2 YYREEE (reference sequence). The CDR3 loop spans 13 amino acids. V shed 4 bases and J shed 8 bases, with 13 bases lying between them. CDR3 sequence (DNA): TGTGCCAGCAGCCCAACCCCCACTGAGCCCCAGCATTTT. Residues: CASSPTPTEPQHF.

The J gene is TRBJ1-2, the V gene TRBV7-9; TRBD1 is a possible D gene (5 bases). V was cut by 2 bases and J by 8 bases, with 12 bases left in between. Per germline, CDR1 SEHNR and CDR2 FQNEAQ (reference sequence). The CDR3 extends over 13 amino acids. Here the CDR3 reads CASSLYTWGGYTF. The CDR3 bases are TGTGCCAGCAGCTTATACACGTGGGGGGGCTACACCTTC.

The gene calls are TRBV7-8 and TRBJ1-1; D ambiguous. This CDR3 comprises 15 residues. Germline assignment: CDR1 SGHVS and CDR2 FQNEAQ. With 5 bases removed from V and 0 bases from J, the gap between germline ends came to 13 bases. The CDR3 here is CASSPSALMNTEAFF. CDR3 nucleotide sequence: TGTGCCAGCAGCCCCTCAGCGCTAATGAACACTGAAGCTTTCTTT.

CDR3 residues: CASSPSSGNEQFF. CDR3 DNA: TGTGCCAGCAGCCCCTCGTCAGGGAATGAGCAGTTCTTC. The chain carries TRBV13 and TRBJ2-1; tentatively, D is TRBD1 (5 bases). The CDR3 sequence is 13 residues long. V was shortened by 5 bases and J by 7 bases, with 12 bases between the two germline ends. The germline CDR1 and CDR2 sequences are PRHDT and FYEKMQ (reference sequence).

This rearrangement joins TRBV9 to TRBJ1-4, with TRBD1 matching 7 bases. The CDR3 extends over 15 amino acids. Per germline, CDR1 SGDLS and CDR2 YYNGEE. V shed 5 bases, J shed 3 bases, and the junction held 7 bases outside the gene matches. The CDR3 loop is CASSPETGSNEKLFF. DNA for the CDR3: TGTGCCAGCAGTCCAGAGACAGGGTCTAATGAAAAACTGTTTTTT.

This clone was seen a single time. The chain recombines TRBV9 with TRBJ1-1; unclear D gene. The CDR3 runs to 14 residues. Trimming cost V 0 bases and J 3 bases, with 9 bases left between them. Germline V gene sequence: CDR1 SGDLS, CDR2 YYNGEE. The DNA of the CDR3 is TGTGCCAGCAGCGTAGGACCCCGAGACACTGAAGCTTTCTTT. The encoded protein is CASSVGPRDTEAFF.

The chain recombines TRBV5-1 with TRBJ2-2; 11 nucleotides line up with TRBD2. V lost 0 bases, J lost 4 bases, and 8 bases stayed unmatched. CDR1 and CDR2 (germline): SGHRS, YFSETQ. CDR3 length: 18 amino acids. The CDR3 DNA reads TGCGCCAGCAGCTTGGTATTAGCGGGGGGGCTGGCCACCGGGGAGCTGTTTTTT. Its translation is CASSLVLAGGLATGELFF. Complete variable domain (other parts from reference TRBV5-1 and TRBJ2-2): KAGVTQTPRYLIKTRGQQVTLSCSPISGHRSVSWYQQTPGQGLQFLFEYFSETQRNKGNFPGRFSGRQFSNSRSEMNVSTLELGDSALYLCASSLVLAGGLATGELFFGEGSRLTVL.

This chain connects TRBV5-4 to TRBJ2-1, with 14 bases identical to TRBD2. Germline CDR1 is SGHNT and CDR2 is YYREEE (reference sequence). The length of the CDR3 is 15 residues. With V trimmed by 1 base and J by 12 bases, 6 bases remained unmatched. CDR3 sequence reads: CASSLRGLAGEGQFF. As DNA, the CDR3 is TGTGCCAGCAGCTTGAGGGGACTAGCGGGAGAAGGGCAGTTCTTC.

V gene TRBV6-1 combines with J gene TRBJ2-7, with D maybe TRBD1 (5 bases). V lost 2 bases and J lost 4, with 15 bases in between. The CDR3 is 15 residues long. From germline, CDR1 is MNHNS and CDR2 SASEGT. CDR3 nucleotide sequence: TGTGCCAGCAGTGAATGGGGCTCCCCTGGGTACGAGCAGTACTTC. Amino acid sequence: CASSEWGSPGYEQYF.

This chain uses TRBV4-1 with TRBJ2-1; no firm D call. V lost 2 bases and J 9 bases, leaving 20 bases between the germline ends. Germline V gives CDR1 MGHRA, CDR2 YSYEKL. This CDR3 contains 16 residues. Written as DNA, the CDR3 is TGCGCCAGCAGCCAACCCGCCAGGTCCGCTCAAGGTGAGCAGTTCTTC. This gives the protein CASSQPARSAQGEQFF.

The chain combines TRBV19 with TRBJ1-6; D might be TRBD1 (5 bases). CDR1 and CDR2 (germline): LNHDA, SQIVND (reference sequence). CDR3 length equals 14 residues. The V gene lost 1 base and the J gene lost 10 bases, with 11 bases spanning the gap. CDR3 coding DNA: TGTGCCAGTAGTATAGGGGGCGTACGCTCACCCCTCCACTTT. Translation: CASSIGGVRSPLHF.

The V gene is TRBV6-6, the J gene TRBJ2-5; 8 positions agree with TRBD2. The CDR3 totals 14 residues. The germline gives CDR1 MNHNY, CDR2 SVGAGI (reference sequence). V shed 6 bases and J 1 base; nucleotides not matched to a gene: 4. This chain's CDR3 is CASRPGLVQETQYF. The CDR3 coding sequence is TGTGCCAGCAGGCCGGGACTAGTCCAAGAGACCCAGTACTTC.

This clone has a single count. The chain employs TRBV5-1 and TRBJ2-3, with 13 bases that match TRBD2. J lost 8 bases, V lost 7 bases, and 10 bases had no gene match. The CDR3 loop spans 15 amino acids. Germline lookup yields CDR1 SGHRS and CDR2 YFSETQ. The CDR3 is CASGLGLAGVGTQYF. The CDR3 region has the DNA TGCGCCAGCGGCCTAGGACTAGCGGGGGTGGGTACGCAGTATTTT.

The DNA for the CDR3 is TGTGCCAGCAGCTTAGACGGCTTGGAGGAGCAGTACTTC. Its protein product is CASSLDGLEEQYF. The chain employs TRBV7-2 and TRBJ2-7; no definite D call. CDR1 is SGHTA, CDR2 FQGNSA, per germline. V was shortened by 1 base and J by 7 bases, with 11 bases between the two germline ends. CDR3 length: 13 residues.